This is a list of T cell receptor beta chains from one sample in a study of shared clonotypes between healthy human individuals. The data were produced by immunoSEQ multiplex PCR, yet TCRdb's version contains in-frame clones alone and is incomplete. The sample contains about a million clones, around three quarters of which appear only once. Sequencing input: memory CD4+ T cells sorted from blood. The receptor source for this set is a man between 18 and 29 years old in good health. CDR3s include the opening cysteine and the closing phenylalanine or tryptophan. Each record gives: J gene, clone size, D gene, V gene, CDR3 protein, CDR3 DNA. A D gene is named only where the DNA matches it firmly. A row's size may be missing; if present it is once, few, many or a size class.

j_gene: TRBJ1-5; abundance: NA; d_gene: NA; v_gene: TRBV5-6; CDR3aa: CASSSQSGVYQPQHF; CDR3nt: TGTGCCAGCAGCTCCCAGTCGGGAGTGTATCAGCCCCAGCATTTT
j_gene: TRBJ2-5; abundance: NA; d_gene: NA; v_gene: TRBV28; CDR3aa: CASSLPQPPGQYF; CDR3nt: TGTGCCAGCAGTTTACCCCAGCCCCCAGGCCAGTACTTC
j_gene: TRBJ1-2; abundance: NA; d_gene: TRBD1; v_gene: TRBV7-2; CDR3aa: CASSLTPGQGESARGYTF; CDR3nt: TGTGCCAGCAGCCTCACGCCGGGACAGGGTGAATCTGCTCGCGGCTACACCTTC
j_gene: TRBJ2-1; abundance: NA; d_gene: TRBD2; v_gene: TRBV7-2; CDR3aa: CASSLSFSPGLAIEQFF; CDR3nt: TGTGCCAGCAGCTTAAGCTTTAGTCCGGGACTAGCGATTGAGCAGTTCTTC
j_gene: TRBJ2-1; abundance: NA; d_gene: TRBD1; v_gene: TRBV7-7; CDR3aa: CASSRGQGRVNEQFF; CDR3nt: TGTGCTAGCAGCCGCGGACAGGGTCGGGTCAATGAGCAGTTCTTC
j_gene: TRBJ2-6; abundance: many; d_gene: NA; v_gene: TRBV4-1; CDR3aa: CASSRGGLTGANVLTF; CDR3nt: TGCGCCAGTTCACGAGGTGGACTCACCGGGGCCAACGTCCTGACTTTC
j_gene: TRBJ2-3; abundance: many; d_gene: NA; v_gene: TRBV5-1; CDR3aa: CASSLVGGVEDTQYF; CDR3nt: TGCGCCAGCAGCTTGGTAGGAGGAGTTGAAGATACGCAGTATTTT
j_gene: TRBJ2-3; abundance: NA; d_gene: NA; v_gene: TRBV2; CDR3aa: CASTYARDKHTDTQYF; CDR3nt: TGTGCCAGCACGTACGCCCGGGACAAGCACACAGATACGCAGTATTTT
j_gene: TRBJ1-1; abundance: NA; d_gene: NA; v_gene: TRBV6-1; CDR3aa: CASREPRGAMGTEAFF; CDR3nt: TGTGCCAGCAGGGAACCTCGCGGGGCGATGGGTACTGAAGCTTTCTTT
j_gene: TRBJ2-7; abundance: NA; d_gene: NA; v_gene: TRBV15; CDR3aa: CATSRGTTGSYEQYF; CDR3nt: TGTGCCACCAGCAGAGGGACTACGGGCTCTTACGAGCAGTACTTC